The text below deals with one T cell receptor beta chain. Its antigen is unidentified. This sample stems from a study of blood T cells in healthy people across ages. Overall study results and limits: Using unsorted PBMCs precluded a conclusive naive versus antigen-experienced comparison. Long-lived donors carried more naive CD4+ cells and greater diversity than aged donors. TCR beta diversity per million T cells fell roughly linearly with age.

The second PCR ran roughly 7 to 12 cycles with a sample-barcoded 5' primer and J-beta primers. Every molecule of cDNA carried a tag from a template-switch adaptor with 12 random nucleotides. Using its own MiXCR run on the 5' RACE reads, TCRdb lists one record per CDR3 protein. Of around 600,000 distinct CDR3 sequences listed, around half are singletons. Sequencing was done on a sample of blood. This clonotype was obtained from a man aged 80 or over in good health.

CDR3 protein: CASSFGGATQYF. CDR3 bases: TGTGCCAGCAGTTTTGGGGGCGCAACGCAGTATTTT. The chain is built from TRBV27 and TRBJ2-3; D is perhaps TRBD1 (6 bases). The length of the CDR3 is 12 residues. Per germline, CDR1 MNHEY and CDR2 SMNVEV (reference sequence). The V and J ends lost 3 bases and 9 bases respectively, with 10 bases between them.